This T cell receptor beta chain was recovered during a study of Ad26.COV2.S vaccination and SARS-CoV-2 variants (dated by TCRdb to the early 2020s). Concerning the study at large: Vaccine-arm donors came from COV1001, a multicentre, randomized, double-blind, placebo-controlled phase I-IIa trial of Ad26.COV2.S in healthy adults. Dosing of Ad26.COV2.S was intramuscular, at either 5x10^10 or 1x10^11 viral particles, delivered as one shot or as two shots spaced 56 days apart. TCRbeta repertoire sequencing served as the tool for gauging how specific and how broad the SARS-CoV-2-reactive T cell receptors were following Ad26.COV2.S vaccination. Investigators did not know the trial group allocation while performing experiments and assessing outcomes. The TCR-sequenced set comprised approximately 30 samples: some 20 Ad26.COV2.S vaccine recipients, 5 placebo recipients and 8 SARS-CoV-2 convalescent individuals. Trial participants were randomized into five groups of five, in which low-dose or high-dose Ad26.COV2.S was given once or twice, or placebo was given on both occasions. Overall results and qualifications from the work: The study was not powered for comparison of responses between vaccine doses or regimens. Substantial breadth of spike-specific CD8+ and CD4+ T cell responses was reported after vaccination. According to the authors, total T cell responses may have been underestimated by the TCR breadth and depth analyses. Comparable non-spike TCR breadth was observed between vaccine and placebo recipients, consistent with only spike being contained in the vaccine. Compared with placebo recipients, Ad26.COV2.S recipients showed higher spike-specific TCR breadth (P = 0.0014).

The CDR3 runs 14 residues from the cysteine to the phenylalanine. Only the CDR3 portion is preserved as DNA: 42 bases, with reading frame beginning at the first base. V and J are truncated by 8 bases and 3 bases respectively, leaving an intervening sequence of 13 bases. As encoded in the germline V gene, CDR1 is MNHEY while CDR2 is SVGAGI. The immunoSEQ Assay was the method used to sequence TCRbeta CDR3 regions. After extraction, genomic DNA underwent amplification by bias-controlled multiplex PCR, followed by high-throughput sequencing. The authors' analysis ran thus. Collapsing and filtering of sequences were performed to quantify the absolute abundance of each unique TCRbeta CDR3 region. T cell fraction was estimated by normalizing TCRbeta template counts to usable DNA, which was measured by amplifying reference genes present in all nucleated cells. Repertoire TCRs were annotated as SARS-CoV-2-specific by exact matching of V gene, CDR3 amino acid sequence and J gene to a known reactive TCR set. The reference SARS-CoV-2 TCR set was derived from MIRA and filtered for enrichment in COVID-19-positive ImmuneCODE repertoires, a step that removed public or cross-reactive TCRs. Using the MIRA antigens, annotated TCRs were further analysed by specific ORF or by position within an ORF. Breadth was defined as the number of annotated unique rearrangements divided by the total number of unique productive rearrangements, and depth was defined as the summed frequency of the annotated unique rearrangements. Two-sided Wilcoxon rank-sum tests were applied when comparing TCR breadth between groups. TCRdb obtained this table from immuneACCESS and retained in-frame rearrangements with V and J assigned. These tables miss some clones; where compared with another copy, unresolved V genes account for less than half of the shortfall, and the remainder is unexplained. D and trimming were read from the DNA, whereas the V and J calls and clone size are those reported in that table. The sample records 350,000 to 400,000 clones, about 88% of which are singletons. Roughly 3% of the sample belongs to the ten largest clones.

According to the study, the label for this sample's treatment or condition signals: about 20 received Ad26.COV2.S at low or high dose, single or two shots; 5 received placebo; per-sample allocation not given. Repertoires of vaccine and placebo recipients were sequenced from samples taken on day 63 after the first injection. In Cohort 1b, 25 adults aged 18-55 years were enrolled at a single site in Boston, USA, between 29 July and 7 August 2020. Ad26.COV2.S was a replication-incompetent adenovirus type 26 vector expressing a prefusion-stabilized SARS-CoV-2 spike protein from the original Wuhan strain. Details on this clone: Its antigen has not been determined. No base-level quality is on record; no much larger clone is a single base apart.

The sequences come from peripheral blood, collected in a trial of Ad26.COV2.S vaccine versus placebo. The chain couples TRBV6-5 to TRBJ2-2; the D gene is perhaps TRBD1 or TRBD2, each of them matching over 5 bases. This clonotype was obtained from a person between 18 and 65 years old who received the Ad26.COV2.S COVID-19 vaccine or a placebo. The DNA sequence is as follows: TGTGCCAGCGGACGGGACCACGACACCGGGGAGCTGTTTTTT. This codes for CASGRDHDTGELFF.